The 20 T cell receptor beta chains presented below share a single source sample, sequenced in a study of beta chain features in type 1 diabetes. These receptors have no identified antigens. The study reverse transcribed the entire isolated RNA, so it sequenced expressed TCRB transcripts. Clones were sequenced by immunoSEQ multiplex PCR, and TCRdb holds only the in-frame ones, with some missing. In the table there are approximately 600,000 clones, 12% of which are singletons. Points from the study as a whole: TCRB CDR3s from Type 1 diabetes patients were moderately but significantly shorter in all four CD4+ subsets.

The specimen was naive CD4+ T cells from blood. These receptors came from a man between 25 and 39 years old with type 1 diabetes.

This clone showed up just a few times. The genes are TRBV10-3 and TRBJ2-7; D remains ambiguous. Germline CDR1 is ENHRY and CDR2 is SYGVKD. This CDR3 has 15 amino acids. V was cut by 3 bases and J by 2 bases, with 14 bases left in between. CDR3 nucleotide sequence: TGTGCCATCAGTGATCAACCGGGCTTCCCCTACGAGCAGTACTTC. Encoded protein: CAISDQPGFPYEQYF.

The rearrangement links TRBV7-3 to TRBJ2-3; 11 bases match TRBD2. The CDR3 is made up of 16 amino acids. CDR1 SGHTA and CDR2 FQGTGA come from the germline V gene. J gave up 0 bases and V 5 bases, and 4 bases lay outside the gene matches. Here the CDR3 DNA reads TGTGCCAGCAGCCCCCGACTAGCGGGGAGCACAGATACGCAGTATTTT. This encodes CASSPRLAGSTDTQYF.

CDR3 nucleotides: TGCAGCGCTGGGGGGCGCCCCTCGAACACTGAAGCTTTCTTT. It is translated as CSAGGRPSNTEAFF. The chain has TRBV29-1 and TRBJ1-1, with a weak D call TRBD1 (6 bases). V shed 7 bases and J shed 1 base, with 16 bases lying between them. The CDR3 loop spans 14 amino acids. Per germline, CDR1 SQVTM and CDR2 ANQGSEA.

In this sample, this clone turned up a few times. The CDR3 reads CASRGASDTGELFF. Written as DNA, the CDR3 is TGTGCCAGCAGGGGGGCTAGCGACACCGGGGAGCTGTTTTTT. The gene calls are TRBV27 and TRBJ2-2; possibly TRBD1 or TRBD2 for D (6 bases each). Germline values: CDR1 MNHEY, CDR2 SMNVEV (reference sequence). This CDR3 has 14 residues. Trimming removed 6 bases at V and 3 bases at J, with 11 bases between.

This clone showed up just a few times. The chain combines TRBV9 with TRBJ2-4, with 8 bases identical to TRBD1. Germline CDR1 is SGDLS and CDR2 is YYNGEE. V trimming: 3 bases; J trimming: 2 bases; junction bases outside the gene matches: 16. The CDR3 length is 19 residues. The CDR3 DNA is TGTGCCAGCAGCGCTCGTTTAGGTAGTGACAGGGGTACCAAAAACATTCAGTACTTC. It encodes CASSARLGSDRGTKNIQYF.

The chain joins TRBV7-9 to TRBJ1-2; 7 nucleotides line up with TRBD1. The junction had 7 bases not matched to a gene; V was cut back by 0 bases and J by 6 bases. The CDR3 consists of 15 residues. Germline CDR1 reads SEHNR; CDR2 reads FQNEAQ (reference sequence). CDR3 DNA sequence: TGTGCCAGCAGCTTAGCTGGGACAGTCTTCGATGGCTACACCTTC. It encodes CASSLAGTVFDGYTF.

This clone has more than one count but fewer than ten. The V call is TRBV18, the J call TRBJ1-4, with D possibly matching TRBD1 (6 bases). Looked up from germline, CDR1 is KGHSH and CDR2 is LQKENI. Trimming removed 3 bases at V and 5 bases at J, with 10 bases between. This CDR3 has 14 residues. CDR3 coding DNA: TGTGCCAGCTCACCGACAGGCCCCAATGAAAAACTGTTTTTT. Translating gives CASSPTGPNEKLFF.

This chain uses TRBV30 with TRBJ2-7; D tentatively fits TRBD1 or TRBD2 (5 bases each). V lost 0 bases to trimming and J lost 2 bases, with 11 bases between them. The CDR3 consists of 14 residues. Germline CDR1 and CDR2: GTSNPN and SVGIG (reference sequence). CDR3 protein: CAWSVRLGAYEQYF. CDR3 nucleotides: TGTGCCTGGAGTGTACGCCTGGGGGCCTACGAGCAGTACTTC. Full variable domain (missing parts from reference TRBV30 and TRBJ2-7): SQTIHQWPATLVQPVGSPLSLECTVEGTSNPNLYWYRQAAGRGLQLLFYSVGIGQISSEVPQNLSASRPQDRQFILSSKKLLLSDSGFYLCAWSVRLGAYEQYFGPGTRLTVT.

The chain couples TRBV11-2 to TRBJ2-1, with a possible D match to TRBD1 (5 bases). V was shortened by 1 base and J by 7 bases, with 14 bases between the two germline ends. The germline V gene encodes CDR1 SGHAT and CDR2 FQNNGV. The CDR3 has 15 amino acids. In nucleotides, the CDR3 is TGTGCCAGCAGCTTAGGCGCAGGGCGAGTGAATGAGCAGTTCTTC. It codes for CASSLGAGRVNEQFF. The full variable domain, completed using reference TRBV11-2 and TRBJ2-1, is EAGVAQSPRYKIIEKRQSVAFWCNPISGHATLYWYQQILGQGPKLLIQFQNNGVVDDSQLPKDRFSAERLKGVDSTLKIQPAKLEDSAVYLCASSLGAGRVNEQFFGPGTRLTVL.

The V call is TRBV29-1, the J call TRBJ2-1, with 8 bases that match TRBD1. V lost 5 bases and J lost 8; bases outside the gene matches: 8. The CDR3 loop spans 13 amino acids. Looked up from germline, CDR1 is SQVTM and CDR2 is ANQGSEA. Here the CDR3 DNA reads TGCAGCGTTAATAGGGCAGGGGGCGATGAGCAGTTCTTC. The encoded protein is CSVNRAGGDEQFF.

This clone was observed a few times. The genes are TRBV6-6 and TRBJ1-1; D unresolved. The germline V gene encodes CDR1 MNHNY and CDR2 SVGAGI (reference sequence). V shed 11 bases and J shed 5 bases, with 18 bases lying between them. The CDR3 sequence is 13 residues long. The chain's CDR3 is CASSAWGKTEAFF. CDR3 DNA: TGTGCCTCGAGCGCCTGGGGAAAAACTGAAGCTTTCTTT.

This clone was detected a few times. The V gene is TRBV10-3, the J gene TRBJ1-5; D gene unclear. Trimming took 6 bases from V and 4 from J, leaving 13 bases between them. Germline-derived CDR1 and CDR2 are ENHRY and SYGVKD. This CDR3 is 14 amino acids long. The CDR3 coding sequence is TGTGCCATCAGCAAATCGGACCAAAATCAGCCCCAGCATTTT. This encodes CAISKSDQNQPQHF.

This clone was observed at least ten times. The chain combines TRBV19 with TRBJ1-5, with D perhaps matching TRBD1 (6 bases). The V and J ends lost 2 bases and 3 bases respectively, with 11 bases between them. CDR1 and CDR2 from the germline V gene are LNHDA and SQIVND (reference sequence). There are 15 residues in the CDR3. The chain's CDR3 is CASSITGGHNQPQHF. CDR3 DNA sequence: TGTGCCAGTAGTATAACTGGGGGGCACAATCAGCCCCAGCATTTT.

The CDR3 DNA follows: TGTGCCAGCAGCCGGACTAGCGGGGGGTCAGATACGCAGTATTTT. Translated: CASSRTSGGSDTQYF. The chain joins TRBV28 to TRBJ2-3; 14 bases line up with TRBD2. This CDR3 has 15 amino acids. The ends lost 6 bases at V and 4 bases at J; junction bases unmatched: 3. Germline V gives CDR1 MDHEN, CDR2 SYDVKM.

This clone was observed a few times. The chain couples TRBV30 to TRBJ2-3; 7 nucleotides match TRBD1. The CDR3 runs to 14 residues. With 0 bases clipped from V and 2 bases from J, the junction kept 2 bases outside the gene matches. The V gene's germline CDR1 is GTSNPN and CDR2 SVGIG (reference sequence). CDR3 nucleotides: TGTGCCTGGAGTGTCACAGGGGTCACAGATACGCAGTATTTT. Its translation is CAWSVTGVTDTQYF.

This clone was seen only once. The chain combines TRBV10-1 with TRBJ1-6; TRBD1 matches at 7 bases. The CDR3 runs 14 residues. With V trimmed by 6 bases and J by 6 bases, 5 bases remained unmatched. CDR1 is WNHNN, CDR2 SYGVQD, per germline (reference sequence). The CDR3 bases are TGCGCCAGCAGCAGGACAGGACGTAATTCACCCCTCCACTTT. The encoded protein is CASSRTGRNSPLHF.

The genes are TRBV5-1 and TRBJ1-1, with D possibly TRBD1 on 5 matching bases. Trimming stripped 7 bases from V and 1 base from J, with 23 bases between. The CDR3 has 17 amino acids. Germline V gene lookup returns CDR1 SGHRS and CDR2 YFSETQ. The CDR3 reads CASSLRGGVLENTEAFF. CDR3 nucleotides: TGCGCCAGCTCATTAAGGGGCGGTGTCCTGGAGAACACTGAAGCTTTCTTT.

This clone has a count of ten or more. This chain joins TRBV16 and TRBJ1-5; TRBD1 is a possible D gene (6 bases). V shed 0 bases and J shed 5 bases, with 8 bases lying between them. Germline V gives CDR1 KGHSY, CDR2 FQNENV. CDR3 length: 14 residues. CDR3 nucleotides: TGTGCCAGCAGCCAATCGGGACAAGATCAGCCCCAGCATTTT. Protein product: CASSQSGQDQPQHF.

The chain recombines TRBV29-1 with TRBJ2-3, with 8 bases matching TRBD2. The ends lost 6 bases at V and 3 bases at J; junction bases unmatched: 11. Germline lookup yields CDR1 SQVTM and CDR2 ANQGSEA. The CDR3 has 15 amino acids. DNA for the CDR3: TGCAGCGTCCTGGCGGGACTAGAGAAAACAGATACGCAGTATTTT. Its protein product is CSVLAGLEKTDTQYF.

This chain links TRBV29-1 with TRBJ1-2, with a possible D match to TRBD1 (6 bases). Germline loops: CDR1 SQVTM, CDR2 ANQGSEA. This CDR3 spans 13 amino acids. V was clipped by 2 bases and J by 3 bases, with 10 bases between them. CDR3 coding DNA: TGCAGCGTTGAAAAGGGGGAGGACTATGGCTACACCTTC. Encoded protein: CSVEKGEDYGYTF.